A few counts support the clone carrying this T cell receptor (beta chain). The sample comes from a study of shared clonotypes between healthy human individuals. The CDR3 covers 17 residues. The V gene's germline CDR1 is SEHNR and CDR2 FQNEAQ (reference sequence). Trimming stripped 1 base from V and 10 bases from J, with 24 bases between. The table came from immunoSEQ multiplex PCR; TCRdb's copy has only in-frame clones and leaves some out. The sample records some 790,000 clones, 55% to 75% being singletons. The source material was memory CD4+ T cells sorted from blood. Documented subset: CD45RA-negative fraction. The chain links TRBV7-9 to TRBJ2-3, with D perhaps being TRBD1 or TRBD2 (5 bases each). The sequence came from a woman between 25 and 40 years old in good health. CDR3 amino acids: CASSLVPASSGIGAQYF. CDR3 DNA sequence: TGTGCCAGCAGCTTAGTCCCTGCTAGTTCGGGAATAGGGGCGCAGTATTTT.